Given below is one T cell receptor beta chain in context. The junction had 4 bases not matched to a gene; V was cut back by 3 bases and J by 3 bases. Germline V gene sequence: CDR1 MNHNS, CDR2 SASEGT. The CDR3 loop spans 15 amino acids. This sample was taken from a study of blood T cell repertoires in COVID-19. Looking at the study overall: The samples span acute and convalescent COVID-19 from the United States, Italy and Spain. Sample material is recorded as cDNA or gDNA derived from T cells, B-cell-depleted T cells, or PBMCs.

In the original processing: Amplification with reference gene primers provided the estimates of nucleated cell counts. Repertoires were generated with immunoSEQ multiplex PCR, while TCRdb's copy carries only in-frame clones and drops some. V, J and clone size are taken as reported in that table, and D and trimming were inferred from the DNA itself. Of about 98,000 clones listed, approximately 82% are singletons. The sequencing input was peripheral blood. The clonotype was recovered from an older man with active or convalescent COVID-19. The genes are TRBV6-1 and TRBJ1-5; 8 bases line up with TRBD1. The CDR3 is CASSEPGGLNQPQHF. The CDR3, as DNA: TGTGCCAGCAGTGAGCCAGGGGGCCTCAATCAGCCCCAGCATTTT.